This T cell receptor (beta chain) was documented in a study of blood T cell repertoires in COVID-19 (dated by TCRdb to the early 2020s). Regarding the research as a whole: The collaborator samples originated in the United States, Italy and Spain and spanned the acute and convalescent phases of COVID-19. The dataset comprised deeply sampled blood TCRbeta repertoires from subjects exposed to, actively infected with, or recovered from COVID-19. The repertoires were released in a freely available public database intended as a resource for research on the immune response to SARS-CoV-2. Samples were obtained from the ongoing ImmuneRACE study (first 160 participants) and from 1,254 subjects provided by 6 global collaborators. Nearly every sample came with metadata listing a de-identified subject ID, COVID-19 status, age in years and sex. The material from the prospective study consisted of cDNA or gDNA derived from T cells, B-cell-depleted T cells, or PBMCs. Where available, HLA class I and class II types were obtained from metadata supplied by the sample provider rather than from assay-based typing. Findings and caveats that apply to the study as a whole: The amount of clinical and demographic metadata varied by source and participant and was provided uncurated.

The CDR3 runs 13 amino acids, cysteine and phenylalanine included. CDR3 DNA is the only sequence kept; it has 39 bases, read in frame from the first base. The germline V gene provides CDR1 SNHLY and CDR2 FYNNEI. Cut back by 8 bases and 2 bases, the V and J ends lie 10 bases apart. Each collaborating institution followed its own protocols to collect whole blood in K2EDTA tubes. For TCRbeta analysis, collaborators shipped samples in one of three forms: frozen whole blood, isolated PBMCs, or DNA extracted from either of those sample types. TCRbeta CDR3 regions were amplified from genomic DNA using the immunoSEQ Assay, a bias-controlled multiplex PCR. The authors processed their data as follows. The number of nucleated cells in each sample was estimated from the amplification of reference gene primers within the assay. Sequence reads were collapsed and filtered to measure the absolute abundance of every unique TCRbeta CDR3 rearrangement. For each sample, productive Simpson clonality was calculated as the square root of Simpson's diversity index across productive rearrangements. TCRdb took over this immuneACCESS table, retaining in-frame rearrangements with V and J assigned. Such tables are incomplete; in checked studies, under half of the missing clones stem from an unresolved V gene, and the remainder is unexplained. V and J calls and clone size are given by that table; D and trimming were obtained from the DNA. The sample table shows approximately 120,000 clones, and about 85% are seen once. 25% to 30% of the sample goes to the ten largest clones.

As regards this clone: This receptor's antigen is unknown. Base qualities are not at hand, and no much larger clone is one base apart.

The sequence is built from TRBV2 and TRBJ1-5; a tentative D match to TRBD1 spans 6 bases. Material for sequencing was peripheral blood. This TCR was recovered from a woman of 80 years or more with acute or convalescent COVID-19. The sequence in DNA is TGTGCCAGCGCAGGACAGCGCAATCAGCCCCAGCATTTT. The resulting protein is CASAGQRNQPQHF.